Reported below is one T cell receptor beta chain. Its antigen is currently unknown. From germline, CDR1 is SGHTA and CDR2 FQGNSA. There are 13 residues in the CDR3. V dropped 1 base and J dropped 9 bases, with 10 bases sitting between them. The data were taken from a study of chemoradiotherapy in HPV16-positive cancers. General study results and limits: In HPV16-positive patients, HPV-responsive T-cell expansion tracked better recurrence-free survival.

Clones were sequenced by immunoSEQ multiplex PCR, and TCRdb holds only the in-frame ones, with some missing. The sample contains about 3,300 clones, about 71% of which appear only once. This material was collected from a patient who underwent chemoradiotherapy. The gene calls are TRBV7-2 and TRBJ2-1; no reliable D call. The source is a human donor with HPV-associated anogenital cancer. CDR3 sequence (DNA): TGTGCCAGCAGCTTAGGGATAGTGGGTGAGCAGTTCTTC. Translating gives CASSLGIVGEQFF.